This T cell receptor beta chain was recorded in a study of graft-versus-host responses after intestinal transplantation. Study overall: Every one of the recipients received anti-thymocyte globulin induction and afterwards took tacrolimus and steroids for roughly 3 years.

Germline V gene sequence: CDR1 MNHNY, CDR2 SVGAGI (reference sequence). The germline V and J ends were trimmed by 11 bases and 0 bases, with 8 bases remaining between them. The CDR3 sequence is 13 residues long. With regard to this clone: Its antigen is not identified.

Profiling relied on immunoSEQ multiplex PCR, and the TCRdb table lists in-frame clones only, not all of them. The sample has about 120,000 clones, approximately 95% seen once. Sequencing was performed on unstimulated CD4+ T cells sorted from spleen or lymph node cells, taken before intestinal transplant. The TCR sequence derives from a human donor who received an intestinal transplant. The V call is TRBV6-6, the J call TRBJ2-6; D gene unclear. The chain's CDR3 is CAGFSSGANVLTF. CDR3 nucleotides: TGTGCCGGATTCAGCTCTGGGGCCAACGTCCTGACTTTC.